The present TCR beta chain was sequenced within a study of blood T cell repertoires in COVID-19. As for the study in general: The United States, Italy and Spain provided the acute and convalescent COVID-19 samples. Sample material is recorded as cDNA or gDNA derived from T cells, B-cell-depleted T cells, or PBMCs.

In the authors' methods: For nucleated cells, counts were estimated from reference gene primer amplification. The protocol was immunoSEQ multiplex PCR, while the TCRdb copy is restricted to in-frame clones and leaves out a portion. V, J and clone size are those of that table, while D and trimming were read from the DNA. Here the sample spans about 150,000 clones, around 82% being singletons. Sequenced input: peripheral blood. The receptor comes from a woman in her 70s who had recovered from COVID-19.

The CDR3 nucleotides are TGTGCCAGCAGTTACCCCTGGGGGACTCGGGATCAGCCCCAGCATTTT. This codes for CASSYPWGTRDQPQHF. The chain employs TRBV6-2 or TRBV6-3 and TRBJ1-5; D is perhaps TRBD1 (5 bases). CDR1 is MNHEY, CDR2 SVGEGT, per germline. V was clipped by 2 bases and J by 5 bases, with 16 bases between them. This CDR3 contains 16 residues.